This T cell receptor (beta chain) was found in a study of T-cell reconstitution after alpha-beta-depleted transplantation in children. Points from the study as a whole: After transplant, at about two months, alpha-beta T cells were reportedly derived from several hundred expanded graft clones.

Unique molecular identifiers were incorporated when the TCRbeta library was constructed. TCRdb re-called the PCR reads with MiXCR, one entry per CDR3 protein. This sample has about 16,000 distinct CDR3 sequences, with about 8% found just once. The germline V gene has CDR1 SGHRS and CDR2 YFSETQ. Trimming removed 4 bases at V and 1 base at J, with 8 bases between. This CDR3 has 13 residues. For this clonotype: Its specificity is unknown.

This rearrangement joins TRBV5-1 to TRBJ1-1; the D is unclear. The starting material was PBMCs, mostly from graft donor cells, obtained 60 days after TCRalphabeta/CD19-depleted stem cell transplant. The TCR sequence derives from a boy in the first two years of life who had a stem cell transplant for Wiskott-Aldrich syndrome, so the T cells may come from the graft donor. CDR3 sequence reads: CASSQNTNTEAFF. The CDR3 DNA follows: TGCGCCAGCAGCCAAAATACGAACACTGAAGCTTTCTTT.